The 22 T cell receptor beta chains in this list originate from one sample, sequenced in a study of blood T cell repertoires in COVID-19. Clones were sequenced by immunoSEQ multiplex PCR, and TCRdb holds only the in-frame ones, with some missing. The sample carries approximately 480,000 clones, about 91% recorded once. Sequenced: peripheral blood. The receptors derive from a man aged 18-30 years with COVID-19, enrolled during active disease.

This clone came up many times. The chain is built from TRBV27 and TRBJ2-7; D is possibly TRBD2 (5 bases). Germline loops: CDR1 MNHEY, CDR2 SMNVEV (reference sequence). Between the trimmed V and J ends, which lost 9 bases and 6 bases, there was a span of 21 bases. The CDR3 consists of 14 residues. The CDR3 protein is CARSNGRLQGEQYF. The CDR3 bases are TGTGCCAGGTCTAACGGGCGACTACAAGGCGAGCAGTACTTC.

This chain uses TRBV6-6 with TRBJ2-3; perhaps TRBD1 as D (5 bases). Per the germline V gene, CDR1 is MNHNY and CDR2 is SVGAGI (reference sequence). The CDR3 extends over 13 amino acids. With 2 bases removed from V and 4 bases from J, the gap between germline ends came to 7 bases. The CDR3 region has the DNA TGTGCCAGCAGTTACCCAGGGTCAGATACGCAGTATTTT. It translates to CASSYPGSDTQYF.

This clone was counted a few times. The chain is built from TRBV19 and TRBJ1-5; D not resolved. Trimming took 2 bases from V and 0 from J, leaving 11 bases between them. This CDR3 is built from 16 residues. Germline V gene data show CDR1 as LNHDA and CDR2 as SQIVND (reference sequence). The CDR3 loop reads CASSILALYSNQPQHF. DNA for the CDR3: TGTGCCAGTAGTATACTGGCCCTGTATAGCAATCAGCCCCAGCATTTT.

This sequence joins TRBV6-2 or TRBV6-3 and TRBJ2-5, with a tentative D call TRBD2 (6 bases). The germline V and J ends were trimmed by 6 bases and 4 bases, with 12 bases remaining between them. Germline V gives CDR1 MNHEY, CDR2 SVGEGT. The CDR3 has 13 amino acids. CDR3 DNA: TGTGCCAGCAGCCCGGGACTCCCAGAGACCCAGTACTTC. It yields the protein CASSPGLPETQYF.

The chain recombines TRBV14 with TRBJ2-2; D call uncertain. The ends were cut back, 1 base at V and 4 bases at J, with 7 bases in the middle. CDR3 length equals 14 residues. The germline gives CDR1 SGHDN, CDR2 FVKESK. The CDR3 sequence: CASSQGWATGELFF. The CDR3 DNA follows: TGTGCCAGCAGCCAAGGTTGGGCCACCGGGGAGCTGTTTTTT.

The rearrangement joins TRBV6-1 to TRBJ2-3; TRBD2 agrees at 15 bases. This CDR3 spans 16 amino acids. The germline V gene has CDR1 MNHNS and CDR2 SASEGT. The junction had 3 bases not matched to a gene; V was cut back by 2 bases and J by 6 bases. CDR3 sequence reads: CASSEPGLAGGDTQYF. DNA of the CDR3: TGTGCCAGCAGTGAACCCGGACTAGCGGGAGGGGATACGCAGTATTTT.

V and J are TRBV10-3 and TRBJ2-3, with D possibly matching TRBD2 (6 bases). Germline V CDR1 and CDR2: ENHRY, SYGVKD. Trimming removed 8 bases at V and 0 bases at J, with 9 bases between. The CDR3 consists of 13 residues. CDR3 in DNA: TGTGCCATCTCCGGGACTAGCACAGATACGCAGTATTTT. Amino acids: CAISGTSTDTQYF.

The gene calls are TRBV19 and TRBJ1-5, with D tentatively TRBD1 (6 bases). CDR3 size: 12 residues. The V gene lost 10 bases and the J gene lost 8 bases, with 15 bases spanning the gap. CDR1 LNHDA and CDR2 SQIVND come from the germline V gene (reference sequence). The chain's CDR3 is CAITGSREPQHF. For the CDR3, the DNA is TGTGCCATTACAGGGAGTCGTGAGCCCCAGCATTTT.

There are a few counts of this clone. The chain uses TRBV5-4 and TRBJ2-7, with TRBD1 matching 7 bases. CDR1 SGHNT and CDR2 YYREEE come from the germline V gene (reference sequence). The CDR3 loop spans 14 amino acids. Germline trimming cut 0 bases from V and 5 bases from J; bases unmatched to any gene: 5. DNA of the CDR3: TGTGCCAGCAGCTTGGCCCGACAGGGAAACGAGCAGTACTTC. This translates into CASSLARQGNEQYF. Together with reference TRBV5-4 and TRBJ2-7, the CDR3 gives the full variable domain: ETGVTQSPTHLIKTRGQQVTLRCSSQSGHNTVSWYQQALGQGPQFIFQYYREEENGRGNFPPRFSGLQFPNYSSELNVNALELDDSALYLCASSLARQGNEQYFGPGTRLTVT.

J is TRBJ2-5 and V is TRBV5-4; 7 positions match TRBD1. The CDR3 extends over 15 amino acids. CDR1 SGHNT and CDR2 YYREEE come from the germline V gene (reference sequence). V was clipped by 5 bases and J by 5 bases; unmatched bases: 12. This CDR3 is CASSGGQVLQETQYF. In DNA, the CDR3 is TGTGCCAGCAGTGGCGGACAGGTCTTACAGGAGACCCAGTACTTC.

This sequence joins TRBV19 and TRBJ1-1, with 11 bases aligning to TRBD1. This CDR3 spans 15 amino acids. Trimming at V came to 5 bases and at J to 4 bases, leaving 6 bases not matched to a gene. Germline lookup yields CDR1 LNHDA and CDR2 SQIVND (reference sequence). DNA of the CDR3: TGTGCCAGTAGTCCCCGGGACAGGGGGGTCACTGAAGCTTTCTTT. Its translation is CASSPRDRGVTEAFF.

The V gene is TRBV7-2, the J gene TRBJ2-7; 7 bases line up with TRBD1. This CDR3 has 15 amino acids. Germline V CDR1 and CDR2: SGHTA, FQGNSA. Trimming took 3 bases from V and 1 from J; bases not matched to a gene: 6. DNA of the CDR3: TGTGCCAGCAGCTTGACAGGGTCCTATTCCTACGAGCAGTACTTC. Translation: CASSLTGSYSYEQYF.

The chain recombines TRBV20-1 with TRBJ2-5, with D possibly matching TRBD1 (5 bases). V dropped 3 bases and J dropped 5 bases, with 16 bases sitting between them. Germline values: CDR1 DFQATT, CDR2 SNEGSKA (reference sequence). This CDR3 has 14 residues. The CDR3 sequence: CSASARKGAETQYF. CDR3 DNA sequence: TGCAGTGCTAGTGCGCGGAAAGGGGCGGAGACCCAGTACTTC.

This clone was recorded once. V usage is TRBV11-3 and J usage is TRBJ1-4, with D uncertain. This CDR3 is built from 15 residues. In germline, CDR1 is SGHNT, CDR2 YENEEA. The germline V and J ends were trimmed by 0 bases and 7 bases, with 12 bases remaining between them. The CDR3 DNA is TGTGCCAGCAGCTTAGAGGGCACCGTGGGTGAAAAACTGTTTTTT. It translates to CASSLEGTVGEKLFF.

In its sample, this clone was seen a few times. The V and J genes are TRBV6-2 or TRBV6-3 and TRBJ2-1; 8 positions agree with TRBD1. Germline V CDR1 and CDR2: MNHEY, SVGEGT. The CDR3 sequence is 14 residues long. Unmatched junction bases numbered 7, after V lost 4 bases and J lost 8 bases. Written as DNA, the CDR3 is TGTGCCAGCAGTTCGGGACAGGAAATCGATGAGCAGTTCTTC. Translating gives CASSSGQEIDEQFF.

The J gene is TRBJ2-5, the V gene TRBV7-8; 11 bases match TRBD2. There are 14 residues in the CDR3. The ends lost 5 bases at V and 5 bases at J; junction bases unmatched: 4. Germline loops: CDR1 SGHVS, CDR2 FQNEAQ. The CDR3 DNA sequence: TGTGCCAGCAGCACAACTAGCGGGGGTGAGACCCAGTACTTC. This translates into CASSTTSGGETQYF.

Worth noting for this clone: The sample carries other DNA sequences with the same CDR3. The chain uses TRBV19 and TRBJ2-7; 12 bases map to TRBD2. This CDR3 comprises 14 residues. Germline V CDR1 and CDR2: LNHDA, SQIVND (reference sequence). J was trimmed by 7 bases and V by 5 bases; bases with no gene match: 6. The CDR3 here is CASSSLAGGGEQYF. The CDR3 DNA is TGTGCCAGTAGTTCCCTAGCGGGAGGGGGAGAGCAGTACTTC. The entire variable domain, with the rest obtained from reference TRBV19 and TRBJ2-7, is as follows: DGGITQSPKYLFRKEGQNVTLSCEQNLNHDAMYWYRQDPGQGLRLIYYSQIVNDFQKGDIAEGYSVSREKKESFPLTVTSAQKNPTAFYLCASSSLAGGGEQYFGPGTRLTVT.

The CDR3 region is CASSPGPNRRNTEAFF. The CDR3, as DNA: TGTGCCAGCTCCCCCGGACCCAACAGGAGGAACACTGAAGCTTTCTTT. V usage is TRBV18 and J usage is TRBJ1-1; the D gene is possibly TRBD1 (5 bases). Germline V CDR1 and CDR2: KGHSH, LQKENI. The V gene lost 6 bases and the J gene lost 1 base, with 18 bases spanning the gap. The CDR3 extends over 16 amino acids.

The chain uses TRBV10-2 and TRBJ2-7; maybe TRBD1 (6 bases). CDR3 length: 16 amino acids. Trimming pared 3 bases from V and 0 bases from J, leaving 15 bases between. The germline V gene encodes CDR1 WSHSY and CDR2 SAAADI. The CDR3 DNA sequence: TGCGCCAGCAGTGAAGGGCCAGGGGAGAGCTCCTACGAGCAGTACTTC. It encodes CASSEGPGESSYEQYF.

This CDR3 is CASRVQETQYF. The CDR3 DNA reads as TGTGCCAGCAGGGTACAGGAGACCCAGTACTTC. The chain couples TRBV2 to TRBJ2-5; D not certain. CDR3 length equals 11 residues. Trimming cost V 6 bases and J 5 bases, with 7 bases left between them. Looked up from germline, CDR1 is SNHLY and CDR2 is FYNNEI.

This clone was found once. At the DNA level, this CDR3 is encoded by other sequences in the same sample as well. The gene calls are TRBV29-1 and TRBJ2-7, with 7 positions matching TRBD1. Per germline, CDR1 SQVTM and CDR2 ANQGSEA. The CDR3 spans 12 residues. J gave up 1 base and V 4 bases, and 1 base lay outside the gene matches. CDR3 sequence reads: CSVGTGSYEQYF. CDR3 DNA: TGCAGCGTTGGGACAGGTTCCTACGAGCAGTACTTC.

The V gene is TRBV11-3, the J gene TRBJ1-1, with D maybe TRBD1 (6 bases). CDR1 and CDR2 (germline): SGHNT, YENEEA. Trimming left V 5 bases short and J 1 base short, with 17 bases between. The CDR3 extends over 16 amino acids. In DNA, the CDR3 is TGTGCCAGCAGCCCGGTACAGGGAAGGGGGAACACTGAAGCTTTCTTT. This encodes CASSPVQGRGNTEAFF.